This paragraph reports one T cell receptor beta chain. The J segment lost 5 bases and the V segment lost 0 bases, leaving 3 bases of the junction unmatched. Per the germline V gene, CDR1 is SGHNT and CDR2 is YYREEE (reference sequence). The CDR3 covers 17 residues. This entry comes from a study of blood T cell repertoires in COVID-19. Turning to the study itself: Samples taken during acute and convalescent COVID-19 were collected in the United States, Italy and Spain. Sources were T cells, B-cell-depleted T cells, or PBMCs; the material itself was cDNA or gDNA.

In the authors' methods: Amplifying reference gene primers gave estimates of nucleated cell counts. The repertoire was sequenced with immunoSEQ multiplex PCR; TCRdb's copy has only in-frame clones and lacks some. The V and J calls and clone size come from that table; D and trimming were worked out from the DNA. The data hold roughly 55,000 clones, with approximately 80% observed a single time. This TCR came from a human donor in a cohort sampled during active COVID-19. The source material was peripheral blood. This chain uses TRBV5-4 with TRBJ2-2, with 14 bases fitting TRBD2. The CDR3, as DNA: TGTGCCAGCAGCTTGGGGGGACTAGCGGGAGTAACCGGGGAGCTGTTTTTT. It codes for CASSLGGLAGVTGELFF.